The present TCR beta chain was sequenced within a study of blood T cell repertoires in COVID-19. Overall study context: Acute and convalescent COVID-19 specimens originated in the United States, Italy and Spain. T cells, B-cell-depleted T cells, or PBMCs provided the cDNA or gDNA that served as material.

Under the authors' procedure: Cell counts per sample came from amplifying reference gene primers. Some clones are missing from TCRdb's copy, which holds only in-frame ones; the method was immunoSEQ multiplex PCR. Clonal size and the V and J genes are those of that table, whereas D and trimming came from the DNA. The sample has 40,000 or so clones, about nine tenths seen once. V dropped 5 bases and J dropped 2; count of bases not matched to a gene: 8. This CDR3 contains 15 residues. Looked up from germline, CDR1 is GTSNPN and CDR2 is SVGIG (reference sequence). This rearrangement joins TRBV30 to TRBJ1-5; 8 nucleotides line up with TRBD1. The sample comprised peripheral blood. The source is a man aged 50-59 years with active COVID-19. In nucleotides, the CDR3 is TGTGCCTGGGATCGAGGACAGGGCGGCAATCAGCCCCAGCATTTT. Amino acid sequence: CAWDRGQGGNQPQHF.